This T cell receptor beta chain was observed in a study of siplizumab effects on memory and regulatory T cells. General observations from the study: It was not possible to assign a naive or memory phenotype to roughly 80-96% of proliferating CD4+ or CD8+ clones. Significantly reduced by siplizumab was the cumulative frequency of alloreactive sequences, namely those traceable to unstimulated CD4+ memory cells. It seemed that naive T cells were more diverse than memory cells and were major contributors to the alloresponse.

The study assayed around 92,000 TCR templates per sample. This table comes from immunoSEQ multiplex PCR, and its TCRdb copy is limited to in-frame clones, with some not included. The data hold tens of thousands of clones, with around 94% observed a single time. Only one count was recorded for this clone. Its antigen is as yet unknown. V was cut by 8 bases and J by 2 bases, with 16 bases left in between. The CDR3 loop spans 13 amino acids. The germline V gene encodes CDR1 GTSNPN and CDR2 SVGIG (reference sequence). The rearrangement links TRBV30 to TRBJ2-7, with D possibly TRBD1 on 5 matching bases. The receptor's source is a human donor in good health. Sequenced sample: non-Treg CD4+ T cells sorted from blood. The CDR3: CALSAGAAYEQYF. DNA for the CDR3: TGTGCCCTGAGTGCTGGGGCAGCCTACGAGCAGTACTTC.